This T cell receptor beta chain is drawn from a study of blood T cell repertoires in COVID-19. This clone came up a few times. CDR3 length: 14 amino acids. V lost 5 bases and J lost 3; bases outside the gene matches: 7. Germline V gene sequence: CDR1 SGHAT, CDR2 FQNNGV. This table comes from immunoSEQ multiplex PCR, and its TCRdb copy is limited to in-frame clones, with some not included. The sample holds around 160,000 clones, more than 70% seen once. This TCR was recovered from a man between 60 and 70 years old with active or convalescent COVID-19. The specimen sequenced was peripheral blood. The chain is built from TRBV11-2 and TRBJ2-7, with 7 positions matching TRBD2. CDR3 DNA sequence: TGTGCCAGCAGCATACCGGGACTAATCTACGAGCAGTACTTC. This encodes CASSIPGLIYEQYF.